This T cell receptor (beta chain) was recovered during a study of shared clonotypes between healthy human individuals. Study-level results: In the sorted subsets, rarefaction showed sequencing was incomplete despite large depth.

CDR3 length: 16 amino acids. V was clipped by 0 bases and J by 0 bases; unmatched bases: 6. CDR1 is SGHRS, CDR2 YFSETQ, per germline. Sequenced by immunoSEQ multiplex PCR; TCRdb stores in-frame clones only, minus some. The sample carries hundreds of thousands of clones, less than 80% recorded once. On this clone: Its specificity is unknown. Other DNA sequences in the same sample also yield this CDR3.

The chain has TRBV5-1 and TRBJ2-7; TRBD1 agrees at 7 bases. The TCR comes from a woman aged 30 to 39 in good health. The sample comprised memory CD4+ T cells sorted from blood. Subset in this sample: CD45RA-negative fraction. CDR3: CASSLVVAGGSYEQYF. The DNA of the CDR3 is TGCGCCAGCAGCTTGGTGGTGGCAGGGGGCTCCTACGAGCAGTACTTC.